These 18 T cell receptor beta chains share one sample of origin, sequenced in a study of blood T cell repertoires in COVID-19. Sequencing was performed with immunoSEQ multiplex PCR; in TCRdb, only in-frame clones are kept and a portion is missing. The data show 170,000 or so clones, roughly 80% seen once. Material for sequencing was PBMCs or T cells enriched from blood (not recorded which). The receptors come from a woman aged 50 to 60 who had recovered from COVID-19.

This chain uses TRBV29-1 with TRBJ2-3; D is unresolved. The V end was cut by 7 bases, the J end by 1 base, with 12 bases between. This CDR3 has 13 residues. The germline CDR1 and CDR2 sequences are SQVTM and ANQGSEA. CDR3 sequence (DNA): TGCAGCGCCGACTCTAAGGGCACAGATACGCAGTATTTT. This codes for CSADSKGTDTQYF.

The V gene is TRBV4-1, the J gene TRBJ2-5, with a weak D call TRBD2 (5 bases). Per the germline V gene, CDR1 is MGHRA and CDR2 is YSYEKL. This CDR3 has 14 residues. V lost 1 base, J lost 0 bases, and 6 bases lay in between. For the CDR3, the DNA is TGCGCCAGCAGCCAAGCGGGGTACCAAGAGACCCAGTACTTC. Protein: CASSQAGYQETQYF.

The table lists this clone with a count of one. V usage is TRBV5-4 and J usage is TRBJ2-7; 14 bases are a match to TRBD2. This CDR3 comprises 16 residues. Germline-derived CDR1 and CDR2 are SGHNT and YYREEE (reference sequence). V lost 4 bases and J lost 2; bases outside the gene matches: 5. The CDR3 DNA follows: TGTGCCAGCAGCCCGGGACTAGCGGGAGCCACCTACGAGCAGTACTTC. Protein sequence: CASSPGLAGATYEQYF.

CDR3 in amino acids: CASSVRGQGYGYTF. The DNA for the CDR3 is TGTGCCAGCAGTGTCCGGGGACAGGGTTATGGCTACACCTTC. The rearrangement links TRBV2 to TRBJ1-2; 9 bases are a match to TRBD1. The CDR3 loop spans 14 amino acids. Per germline, CDR1 SNHLY and CDR2 FYNNEI. V was clipped by 4 bases and J by 5 bases; unmatched bases: 5.

The chain links TRBV7-9 to TRBJ1-1; tentatively, D is TRBD1 (5 bases). The CDR3 runs 15 residues. Germline lookup yields CDR1 SEHNR and CDR2 FQNEAQ (reference sequence). V was pared by 1 base and J by 2 bases, with 11 bases between. The CDR3, as DNA: TGTGCCAGCAGCTTAGTCCCCGGGACTAACACTGAAGCTTTCTTT. This encodes CASSLVPGTNTEAFF.

This chain connects TRBV18 to TRBJ2-3; 7 nucleotides agree with TRBD2. The CDR3 consists of 16 residues. Trimming removed 1 base from V and 2 bases from J; junction bases left unmatched: 6. Germline CDR1 KGHSH, CDR2 LQKENI. The DNA for the CDR3 is TGTGCCAGCTCACCACGATTTAGCGGGTTCACAGATACGCAGTATTTT. Translated: CASSPRFSGFTDTQYF. The whole variable domain, filled in from reference TRBV18 and TRBJ2-3, reads NAGVMQNPRHLVRRRGQEARLRCSPMKGHSHVYWYRQLPEEGLKFMVYLQKENIIDESGMPKERFSAEFPKEGPSILRIQQVVRGDSAAYFCASSPRFSGFTDTQYFGPGTRLTVL.

This clone was seen more than once but under ten times. The J gene is TRBJ2-4, the V gene TRBV20-1; D is unresolved. V lost 3 bases and J lost 0, with 6 bases in between. The CDR3 extends over 13 amino acids. Germline assignment: CDR1 DFQATT and CDR2 SNEGSKA (reference sequence). Written as DNA, the CDR3 is TGCAGTGCTAGTAGCTTAGCCAAAAACATTCAGTACTTC. This encodes CSASSLAKNIQYF.

This rearrangement joins TRBV29-1 to TRBJ2-5; D might be TRBD1 (6 bases). With 7 bases removed from V and 3 bases from J, the gap between germline ends came to 12 bases. The CDR3 has 12 residues. Germline V lookup: CDR1 SQVTM, CDR2 ANQGSEA. CDR3 nucleotide sequence: TGCAGCGAACAGGGAGATAAAGAGACCCAGTACTTC. The encoded protein is CSEQGDKETQYF.

This chain connects TRBV10-1 to TRBJ2-3, with 8 bases that match TRBD1. Germline lookup yields CDR1 WNHNN and CDR2 SYGVQD (reference sequence). J was trimmed by 9 bases and V by 8 bases; bases with no gene match: 16. The length of the CDR3 is 15 residues. This CDR3 is CASHQTGADNETQYF. DNA for the CDR3: TGCGCCAGCCACCAGACAGGGGCCGACAACGAAACGCAGTATTTT.

The chain carries TRBV5-1 and TRBJ2-5, with 11 bases aligning to TRBD2. After removal of 4 bases from V and 4 bases from J, the junction contained 15 bases not matched to a gene. The CDR3 consists of 18 residues. Germline V gene lookup returns CDR1 SGHRS and CDR2 YFSETQ. The CDR3 DNA reads as TGCGCCAGCAGCAGGACCGGGACTAGCGGTAGCGGTGGAGAGACCCAGTACTTC. It encodes CASSRTGTSGSGGETQYF.

This chain joins TRBV7-9 and TRBJ2-6, with a tentative D call TRBD1 (5 bases). The CDR3 has 15 amino acids. Germline CDR1 reads SEHNR; CDR2 reads FQNEAQ (reference sequence). V was trimmed by 5 bases and J by 0 bases, leaving 8 bases between them. The CDR3 region is CASSPGHSGANVLTF. CDR3 nucleotide sequence: TGTGCCAGCAGCCCAGGACACTCTGGGGCCAACGTCCTGACTTTC.

This clone was seen more than once but under ten times. The chain combines TRBV28 with TRBJ2-1, with 14 bases identical to TRBD2. There are 14 residues in the CDR3. Germline loops: CDR1 MDHEN, CDR2 SYDVKM. Trimming removed 8 bases from V and 12 bases from J; junction bases left unmatched: 9. The CDR3 spells CASRGPGTSGRQFF. CDR3 sequence (DNA): TGTGCCAGCCGAGGTCCCGGGACTAGCGGGAGGCAGTTCTTC.

This chain joins TRBV29-1 and TRBJ2-1; TRBD2 agrees at 10 bases. Germline values: CDR1 SQVTM, CDR2 ANQGSEA. The CDR3 totals 14 residues. V lost 5 bases, J lost 4 bases, and 5 bases stayed unmatched. The DNA of the CDR3 is TGCAGCGTTACCGGGACTAGCGTTTACAATGAGCAGTTCTTC. Translating gives CSVTGTSVYNEQFF.

The chain recombines TRBV24-1 with TRBJ2-1; TRBD1 aligns across 9 bases. CDR3 length: 14 amino acids. Per the germline V gene, CDR1 is KGHDR and CDR2 is SFDVKD. With 4 bases clipped from V and 8 bases from J, the junction kept 5 bases outside the gene matches. The CDR3 DNA reads as TGTGCCACCAGTGAACGGACAGGGGTCCATGAGCAGTTCTTC. Protein sequence: CATSERTGVHEQFF.

The chain uses TRBV28 and TRBJ1-4, with TRBD1 matching over 7 bases. This CDR3 spans 14 amino acids. The trim removed 3 bases at V and 7 bases at J, leaving 5 bases unmatched. Germline-derived CDR1 and CDR2 are MDHEN and SYDVKM. The CDR3 region has the DNA TGTGCCAGCAGTTTTTGGACAGGTGGTGAAAAACTGTTTTTT. This gives the protein CASSFWTGGEKLFF.

The chain joins TRBV10-1 to TRBJ2-2; 8 positions match TRBD1. This CDR3 comprises 13 residues. V trimming: 6 bases; J trimming: 7 bases; junction bases outside the gene matches: 4. Germline CDR1 is WNHNN and CDR2 is SYGVQD (reference sequence). The DNA of the CDR3 is TGCGCCAGCAGCCCACAGGGGGACGGGGAGCTGTTTTTT. Protein sequence: CASSPQGDGELFF.

This clone was observed a handful of times. The CDR3 sequence is CAIRGTGLGNTIYF. In DNA form, the CDR3 reads TGTGCCATCAGGGGGACAGGGCTAGGAAACACCATATATTTT. The V call is TRBV10-3, the J call TRBJ1-3; 9 bases are a match to TRBD1. CDR1 is ENHRY and CDR2 is SYGVKD in the germline V gene. The length of the CDR3 is 14 residues. The junction had 4 bases not matched to a gene; V was cut back by 6 bases and J by 4 bases.

The J gene is TRBJ2-3, the V gene TRBV27; 9 bases agree with TRBD2. CDR1 MNHEY and CDR2 SMNVEV come from the germline V gene (reference sequence). This CDR3 region has 19 residues. V trimming: 3 bases; J trimming: 2 bases; junction bases outside the gene matches: 15. CDR3 in DNA: TGTGCCAGCAGTTTTTCCGGGGCGGGAGGGCCGACATTCACAGATACGCAGTATTTT. Amino acids: CASSFSGAGGPTFTDTQYF.